The clone carrying this T cell receptor (beta chain) was seen a single time. In the original analysis: Filtering differed, since immunoSEQ gave only junction sequences and no quality scores. Assay used: immunoSEQ multiplex PCR; TCRdb lists only in-frame clones, some missing. V and J calls and clone size follow that table, whereas D and trimming were derived from the DNA. The sample includes some 1.1 million clones, 70% to 85% of them seen just once. Germline V CDR1 and CDR2: MNHEY, SVGAGI. The ends were cut back, 6 bases at V and 6 bases at J, with 13 bases in the middle. The CDR3 sequence is 13 residues long. This entry comes from a study of shared clonotypes between healthy human individuals.

The chain combines TRBV6-5 with TRBJ2-3, with a weak D call TRBD2 (5 bases). This receptor was identified in a man aged 18 to 30 in good health. Some clones in this sample may be carry-over from other donors' samples. Sequencing input: memory CD4+ T cells from PBMCs. Subset indicated: CD45RA-negative fraction. The CDR3 nucleotides are TGTGCCAGCAGCATCGCGGGCGTCGATACGCAGTATTTT. Its protein product is CASSIAGVDTQYF.